The 15 T cell receptor beta chains listed next were all sequenced from one sample in a study of Ad26.COV2.S vaccination and SARS-CoV-2 variants. Stated treatment: roughly 19 received Ad26.COV2.S at low or high dose, single or two shots; several received placebo; per-sample allocation not given. Repertoires come from day 63 after the first vaccine or placebo injection. Assay: immunoSEQ multiplex PCR; the TCRdb copy retains only in-frame clones and omits some. The sample shows a few hundred thousand clones, about four fifths of them seen only once. The specimen was peripheral blood, collected in a trial of Ad26.COV2.S vaccine versus placebo. The receptor set was obtained from a person aged 18-65 years who received the Ad26.COV2.S COVID-19 vaccine or a placebo.

The chain is built from TRBV7-3 and TRBJ2-1; maybe TRBD2 (6 bases). The CDR3 runs 14 residues. V lost 3 bases to trimming and J lost 13 bases, with 19 bases between them. Germline V gene sequence: CDR1 SGHTA, CDR2 FQGTGA. The CDR3, as DNA: TGTGCCAGCAGCTTGGAGGGGCCAAAGGGGCCTCAGTTCTTC. It translates to CASSLEGPKGPQFF.

This rearrangement joins TRBV5-6 to TRBJ1-1, with no clear D. CDR1 and CDR2 (germline): SGHDT, YYEEEE. CDR3 size: 13 residues. Deletions cut 0 bases from V and 1 base from J, with 4 bases between. CDR3 residues: CASSLDQNTEAFF. The CDR3 bases are TGTGCCAGCAGCTTGGACCAGAACACTGAAGCTTTCTTT. Full variable domain (rest looked up from reference TRBV5-6 and TRBJ1-1): DAGVTQSPTHLIKTRGQQVTLRCSPKSGHDTVSWYQQALGQGPQFIFQYYEEEERQRGNFPDRFSGHQFPNYSSELNVNALLLGDSALYLCASSLDQNTEAFFGQGTRLTVV.

This chain uses TRBV9 with TRBJ2-2; D is possibly TRBD1 (6 bases). The germline V gene has CDR1 SGDLS and CDR2 YYNGEE. V dropped 2 bases and J dropped 3 bases, with 11 bases sitting between them. The CDR3 is made up of 15 amino acids. The CDR3 here is CASSVRGIDTGELFF. Here the CDR3 DNA reads TGTGCCAGCAGCGTCAGGGGAATCGACACCGGGGAGCTGTTTTTT.

The J gene is TRBJ2-3, the V gene TRBV24-1; D is undetermined. This CDR3 comprises 16 residues. Trimming took off 1 base at V and 1 base at J, with 11 bases between the two ends. CDR1 and CDR2 (germline): KGHDR, SFDVKD. The CDR3 region has the DNA TGTGCCACCAGTGATTTAAAGAGAGGCGGCACAGATACGCAGTATTTT. Translation gives CATSDLKRGGTDTQYF.

The V call is TRBV6-5, the J call TRBJ1-2; D uncertain. V gave up 2 bases and J gave up 14 bases, with 18 bases separating them. The CDR3 covers 13 residues. CDR1 is MNHEY, CDR2 SVGAGI, per germline. In DNA, the CDR3 is TGTGCCAGCAGTTACAACTTACAAGGCCATGGGACCTTC. Translation gives CASSYNLQGHGTF.

This clone showed up just once. The J gene is TRBJ1-1, the V gene TRBV27; TRBD1 agrees at 9 bases. CDR3 length equals 15 residues. CDR1 and CDR2 (germline): MNHEY, SMNVEV (reference sequence). V lost 5 bases, J lost 3 bases, and 7 bases stayed unmatched. CDR3 sequence reads: CASSPWTGVDTEAFF. The DNA of the CDR3 is TGTGCCAGCAGTCCCTGGACAGGGGTAGACACTGAAGCTTTCTTT.

This clone was detected only once. The chain is built from TRBV27 and TRBJ2-7; 8 nucleotides match TRBD2. V shed 8 bases, J shed 2 bases, and the junction held 8 bases outside the gene matches. Germline CDR1 MNHEY, CDR2 SMNVEV (reference sequence). The CDR3 extends over 14 amino acids. Here the CDR3 reads CASGKLAETYEQYF. CDR3 nucleotide sequence: TGTGCCAGCGGGAAACTAGCGGAGACCTACGAGCAGTACTTC.

This chain uses TRBV6-2 or TRBV6-3 with TRBJ2-7, with 14 bases fitting TRBD2. V lost 6 bases, J lost 6 bases, and 13 bases stayed unmatched. CDR1 and CDR2 (germline): MNHEY, SVGEGT. CDR3 length: 17 amino acids. Here the CDR3 reads CASSLGTSGGPKGEQYF. CDR3 coding DNA: TGTGCCAGCAGCCTCGGGACTAGCGGGGGTCCTAAGGGCGAGCAGTACTTC.

This clone occurred once. The V gene is TRBV10-3, the J gene TRBJ2-2; no clear D gene. Between the trimmed V and J ends, which lost 9 bases and 1 base, there was a span of 15 bases. This CDR3 contains 15 residues. CDR1 is ENHRY and CDR2 is SYGVKD in the germline V gene. The CDR3 DNA is TGTGCCATTCTCGACACCACGAAGAACACCGGGGAGCTGTTTTTT. It encodes CAILDTTKNTGELFF.

This rearrangement joins TRBV20-1 to TRBJ1-2, with TRBD1 identical over 8 bases. V trimming: 6 bases; J trimming: 7 bases; junction bases outside the gene matches: 4. CDR1 DFQATT and CDR2 SNEGSKA come from the germline V gene (reference sequence). The CDR3 has 11 residues. In nucleotides, the CDR3 is TGCAGTGCCCCGACAGGGGTTGGCTACACCTTC. It is translated as CSAPTGVGYTF.

The V gene is TRBV28, the J gene TRBJ1-1; possibly TRBD1 for D (6 bases). Germline V CDR1 and CDR2: MDHEN, SYDVKM. V dropped 6 bases and J dropped 5 bases, with 13 bases sitting between them. CDR3 length: 13 residues. The CDR3 region is CASRAQGLTEAFF. Written as DNA, the CDR3 is TGTGCCAGCAGGGCGCAGGGGTTAACTGAAGCTTTCTTT.

This clone occurred once. The gene calls are TRBV5-1 and TRBJ2-7; 7 bases match TRBD1. CDR3 size: 14 residues. J was trimmed by 3 bases and V by 0 bases; bases with no gene match: 3. The germline CDR1 and CDR2 sequences are SGHRS and YFSETQ. Written as DNA, the CDR3 is TGCGCCAGCAGCTTGGGACAGGGTAACTACGAGCAGTACTTC. Amino acid sequence: CASSLGQGNYEQYF.

The V gene is TRBV5-1, the J gene TRBJ1-3; TRBD1 might be the D (5 bases). V lost 0 bases and J lost 7, with 11 bases in between. The germline gives CDR1 SGHRS, CDR2 YFSETQ. CDR3 length: 14 amino acids. CDR3: CASSLGGNGNTIYF. CDR3 DNA: TGCGCCAGCAGCTTGGGGGGGAATGGTAACACCATATATTTT. The whole variable domain, remainder taken from reference TRBV5-1 and TRBJ1-3, is KAGVTQTPRYLIKTRGQQVTLSCSPISGHRSVSWYQQTPGQGLQFLFEYFSETQRNKGNFPGRFSGRQFSNSRSEMNVSTLELGDSALYLCASSLGGNGNTIYFGEGSWLTVV.

V gene TRBV27 combines with J gene TRBJ1-2; possible D gene TRBD1, 6 bases. Germline loops: CDR1 MNHEY, CDR2 SMNVEV (reference sequence). The CDR3 spans 16 residues. The germline V and J ends were trimmed by 2 bases and 2 bases, with 15 bases remaining between them. The CDR3, as DNA: TGTGCCAGCAGTTTAAGGGGGGCGGGGATCAACTATGGCTACACCTTC. Its protein product is CASSLRGAGINYGYTF.

The chain is built from TRBV5-6 and TRBJ2-2; tentatively, D is TRBD1 (6 bases). This CDR3 has 16 residues. Trimming left V 0 bases short and J 4 bases short, with 13 bases between. Germline CDR1 reads SGHDT; CDR2 reads YYEEEE. CDR3 DNA: TGTGCCAGCAGCTTGGTCTTAACAGGGCCCACCGGGGAGCTGTTTTTT. This translates into CASSLVLTGPTGELFF.